This TCR beta chain was sequenced in a study of shared clonotypes between healthy human individuals (TCRdb year 2020). At the level of the whole study: A couple of women and a few men aged 18 to 49 years were included in the cohort. To increase sequencing depth and limit assay-specific biases, TCR repertoire library preparation and sequencing were carried out by different laboratories using diverse techniques. Leukapheresis yielded between about 0.94 and 8.9 billion PBMCs per donor. Per donor, three plates each were used for CD4 naive and CD4 memory, two for CD8 naive, and one for CD8 memory. Blood TCR repertoires of 5 or 6 healthy adults were deeply sequenced to estimate repertoire size and the extent of clonotype sharing between individuals.

Points on this clone: Its antigen has not been determined. No base qualities exist here, and no much larger clone lies one base off it.

CD8 naive samples were obtained by positive selection for CCR7 among CD45RO-negative cells, yielding a CD45RA+CCR7+ population from which TemRA cells were excluded. Healthy HIV-negative adults with no recently reported acute infections or vaccinations were included as donors. All donors were Caucasian adults living in Nashville, Tennessee, USA. Blood was collected by leukapheresis, and PBMCs were isolated by Ficoll-Histopaque density gradient centrifugation and then cryopreserved in liquid nitrogen vapor phase. Purity and quantity of every magnetically sorted T cell population were checked by analytical flow cytometry. Genomic DNA was isolated from each sorted fraction and quantified by UV absorbance on a Nanodrop 2000c. Using the deep immunoSEQ assay, multiplex PCR amplified TCR CDR3 regions from genomic DNA. For each cell subset, the extracted genomic DNA was distributed evenly across all wells of several immunoSEQ 96-well plates, and each plate served as one replicate. Each replicate PCR for sorted subsets received roughly 200 ng genomic DNA, equal to roughly 30,000 T cell genomes. Purified libraries were measured with a Qubit 3.0 fluorometer, size-checked on a Bioanalyzer 2100, and measured again with the KAPA Library Quantification kit. Every immunoSEQ 96-well plate was sequenced on a separate single-read 150-cycle Illumina NextSeq 550 flow cell. In the source study's methods: Because the immunoSEQ output held only junctional sequences and lacked quality scores, the filtering could not match the filtering applied to full-length reads. Sequences were annotated with PyIR, a Python wrapper for IgBLAST v1.9, using IMGT germline references to assign V/J genes and CDR3. Any read was removed if the V/J assignment was weak (E-value above 1e-6), the CDR3 was missing, or the read contained stop codons, out-of-frame junctions, or ambiguous translated residues. V3J clonotypes were defined as sequences sharing an identical inferred V gene, J gene, and CDR3 amino acid sequence. The percentage overlap between two repertoires was calculated by dividing the number of shared unique clonotypes by the size of the smaller repertoire. RTK rarefaction, the Chao1 estimator, and Recon v2.1 estimates of unobserved clonotypes were used to assess repertoire richness. Generation probabilities for all TCRbeta clonotypes obtained by the gDNA method from a few donors were computed using OLGA. TCRdb limited this immuneACCESS table to in-frame rearrangements with V and J called. A share of clones is missing; checked studies link under half to unresolved V genes, and the rest is unexplained. V, J and clone size reflect that table, while D and trimming were determined from the DNA. The sample includes some 2,000,000 clones, with about 95% observed a single time. Together, the top ten hold more than 0.95% of the sample.

Overall study results and their limits: Compared with non-shared clonotypes, clonotypes shared by all four sorted-subset donors had higher generation probabilities. The small number of donors limited the genetic and exposure-history diversity represented. When several donors were compared, the shared fraction of clonotypes was around 5% for naive CD4, 3.5% for naive CD8, 2.3% for memory CD4, and roughly 0.43% for memory CD8. Sampling was limited to blood, and TCR repertoires in tissue likely differ from TCR repertoires in blood. Larger estimated clonotype richness was generally found for naive subsets than for memory subsets. Incomplete sequencing was indicated by rarefaction of sorted-subset datasets, despite the large sequencing depth. Pairwise subsampling indicated that sequencing depth was expected to affect the degree of clonotype sharing among donors.

The clonotype was recovered from a man in his late teens or twenties in good health. Material for sequencing was naive CD8+ T cells sorted from blood. The sample's cell subset or site label is to be understood as: CD45RA+CCR7+.

The DNA sequence is as follows: TGTGCCAGCAGCGTAGGCTTCAACACCGGGGAGCTGTTTTTT. It codes for CASSVGFNTGELFF. The rearrangement combines TRBV9 with TRBJ2-2, with no reliable assignment of the D segment. V is cut by 0 bases and J by 2 bases, and the space between the germline ends is 5 bases. CDR1 SGDLS and CDR2 YYNGEE are derived from the germline V gene. The cysteine opens and the phenylalanine closes a CDR3 of 14 amino acids. Only the CDR3 DNA stays, 42 bases, in frame from base 1.